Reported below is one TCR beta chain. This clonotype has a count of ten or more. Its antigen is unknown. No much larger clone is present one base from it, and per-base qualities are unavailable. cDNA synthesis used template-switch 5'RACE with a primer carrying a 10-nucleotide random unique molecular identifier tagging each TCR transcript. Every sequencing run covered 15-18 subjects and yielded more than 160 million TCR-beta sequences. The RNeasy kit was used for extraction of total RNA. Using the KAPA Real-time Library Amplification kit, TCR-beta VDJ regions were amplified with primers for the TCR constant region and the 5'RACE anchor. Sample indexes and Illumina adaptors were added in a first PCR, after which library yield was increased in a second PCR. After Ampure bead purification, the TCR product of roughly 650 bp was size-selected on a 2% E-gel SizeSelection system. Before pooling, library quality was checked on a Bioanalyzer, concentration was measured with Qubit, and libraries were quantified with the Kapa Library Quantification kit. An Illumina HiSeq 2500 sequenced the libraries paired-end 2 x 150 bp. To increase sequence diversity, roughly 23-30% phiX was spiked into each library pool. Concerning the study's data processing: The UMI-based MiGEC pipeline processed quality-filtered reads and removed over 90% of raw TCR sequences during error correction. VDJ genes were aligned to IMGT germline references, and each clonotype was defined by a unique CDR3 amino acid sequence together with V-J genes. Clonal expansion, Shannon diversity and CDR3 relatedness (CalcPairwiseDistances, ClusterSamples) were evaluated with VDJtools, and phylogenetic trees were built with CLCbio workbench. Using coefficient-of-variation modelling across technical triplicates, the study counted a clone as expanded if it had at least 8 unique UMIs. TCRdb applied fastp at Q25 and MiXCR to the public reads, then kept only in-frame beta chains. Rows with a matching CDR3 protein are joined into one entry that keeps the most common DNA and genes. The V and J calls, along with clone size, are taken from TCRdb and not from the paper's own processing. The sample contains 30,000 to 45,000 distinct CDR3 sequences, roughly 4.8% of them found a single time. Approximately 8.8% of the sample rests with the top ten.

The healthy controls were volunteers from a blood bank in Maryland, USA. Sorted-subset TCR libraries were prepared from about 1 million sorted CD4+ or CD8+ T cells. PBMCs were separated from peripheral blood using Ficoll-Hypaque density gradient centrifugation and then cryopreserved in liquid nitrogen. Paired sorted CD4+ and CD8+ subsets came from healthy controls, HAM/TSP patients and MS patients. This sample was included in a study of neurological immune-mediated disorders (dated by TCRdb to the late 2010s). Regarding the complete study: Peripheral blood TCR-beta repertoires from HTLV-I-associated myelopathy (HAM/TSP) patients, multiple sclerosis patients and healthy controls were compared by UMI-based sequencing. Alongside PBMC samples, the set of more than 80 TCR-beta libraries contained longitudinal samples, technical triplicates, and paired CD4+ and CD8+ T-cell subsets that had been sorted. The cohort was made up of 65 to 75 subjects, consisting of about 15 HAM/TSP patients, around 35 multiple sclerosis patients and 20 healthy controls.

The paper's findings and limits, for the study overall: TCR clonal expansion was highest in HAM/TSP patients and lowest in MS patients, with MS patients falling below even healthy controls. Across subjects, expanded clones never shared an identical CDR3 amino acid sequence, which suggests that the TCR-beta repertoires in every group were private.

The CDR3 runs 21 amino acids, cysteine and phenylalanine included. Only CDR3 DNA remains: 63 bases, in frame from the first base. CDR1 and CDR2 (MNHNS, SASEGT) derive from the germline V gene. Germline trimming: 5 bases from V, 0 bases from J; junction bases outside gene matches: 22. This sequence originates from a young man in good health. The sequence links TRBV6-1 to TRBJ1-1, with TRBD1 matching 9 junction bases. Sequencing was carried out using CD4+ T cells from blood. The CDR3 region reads CASSQRPGTGNLGIMNTEAFF. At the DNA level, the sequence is TGTGCCAGCAGTCAACGACCCGGGACAGGGAACCTTGGAATTATGAACACTGAAGCTTTCTTT.